This TCR beta chain stems from a study of blood T cells in healthy people across ages. Study at large: When template switching was applied, about one barcoded beta molecule was captured per two T cells.

This CDR3 is built from 13 residues. CDR1 DFQATT and CDR2 SNEGSKA come from the germline V gene (reference sequence). V lost 6 bases, J lost 8 bases, and 17 bases lay in between. Together with a sample-barcoded 5' primer, a J-beta primer mix was included in a second PCR lasting 7 to 11 cycles. TCRdb re-derived calls from the 5' RACE reads in MiXCR, one entry per CDR3 protein. The sample has around 870,000 distinct CDR3 sequences; 29% are singletons. The V call is TRBV20-1, the J call TRBJ1-5; the D is unclear. The receptor was derived from an elderly woman in good health. The material sequenced was blood. DNA of the CDR3: TGCAGTGCCAAAGACGGGCCAGGCGAGCCCCAGCATTTT. Translated: CSAKDGPGEPQHF.